The rows below give T cell receptor beta chains drawn from one sample of a study of cytomegalovirus exposure and HLA in healthy donors. The assay was immunoSEQ multiplex PCR, and TCRdb's table has in-frame clones only and misses some. The data hold about 110,000 clones, with 81% observed a single time. Sequenced: PBMCs. Receptors originate from a woman in her thirties in good health and CMV-seronegative. CDR3s include the opening cysteine and the closing phenylalanine or tryptophan. D genes are given only for firm matches. Where a row states a size, it is once, few, many or the class of an expanded clone; other rows omit it.

few	14	TRBJ2-2	TRBV9	-	TGTGCCAGCAGCTTTAATTCGAACACCGGGGAGCTGTTTTTT	CASSFNSNTGELFF
-	17	TRBJ2-1	TRBV4-3	TRBD2	TGCGCCAGCAGCCAAGATGGGGGACTAGCTTACTACAATGAGCAGTTCTTC	CASSQDGGLAYYNEQFF
-	15	TRBJ1-1	TRBV7-9	-	TGTGCCAGCAGCTTAGTGTCACAGGTAGACACTGAAGCTTTCTTT	CASSLVSQVDTEAFF
-	17	TRBJ1-1	TRBV7-9	-	TGTTCCAGCAGCGGCCGGGACAAAGGATGGGCGAGCACTGAAGCTTTCTTT	CSSSGRDKGWASTEAFF
-	15	TRBJ1-3	TRBV4-1	-	TGCGCCAGCAGCCAAGATGACTACTCTGGAAACACCATATATTTT	CASSQDDYSGNTIYF
-	15	TRBJ1-1	TRBV19	-	TGTGCCAGTCGCCGCGGAGAGGAGGTGGTCACTGAAGCTTTCTTT	CASRRGEEVVTEAFF
-	16	TRBJ1-1	TRBV5-4	TRBD1	TGTGCCAGCAGCCCAAACAGGGGGCTTGTGGGAACTGAAGCTTTCTTT	CASSPNRGLVGTEAFF
-	15	TRBJ1-4	TRBV18	TRBD1	TGTGCCAGCTCACGTTCCGGGACAGGGGATGAAAAACTGTTTTTT	CASSRSGTGDEKLFF
few	12	TRBJ2-1	TRBV7-9	TRBD1	TGTGCCAGCAGCTTAGAGACAGGGATGCAGTTCTTC	CASSLETGMQFF
-	17	TRBJ2-1	TRBV5-1	TRBD2	TGCGCCAGCAGCTTGGCCCTCAGCGGGAGGGCCGCGGCTGAGCAGTTCTTC	CASSLALSGRAAAEQFF
-	15	TRBJ2-1	TRBV7-2	TRBD1	TGTGCCAGCACCCATCGGGACAGGGGGCCCTTTGAGCAGTTCTTC	CASTHRDRGPFEQFF
once	12	TRBJ2-7	TRBV7-9	TRBD1	TGTTCCAGCAGCTTCACAGGGGAGGAGCAGTACTTC	CSSSFTGEEQYF
once	16	TRBJ2-3	TRBV6-4	-	TGTGCCAGCAGTGACAACACTTATGGGGGCGCAGATACGCAGTATTTT	CASSDNTYGGADTQYF
-	18	TRBJ2-7	TRBV7-3	TRBD2	TGTGCCAGCAGCTCTCCATTGTACGTCAGCGGGAGAGCCTACGAGCAGTACTTC	CASSSPLYVSGRAYEQYF
-	11	TRBJ2-1	TRBV7-2	-	TGTGCCAGCAGTACTTCCTGGGAGCAGTTCTTC	CASSTSWEQFF
-	14	TRBJ1-5	TRBV6-6	TRBD1	TGTGCCAGCACCCGCGGGACAGGGGGTCAGCCCCAGCATTTT	CASTRGTGGQPQHF
few	13	TRBJ2-5	TRBV11-1	-	TGTGCCAGCAGCTTAAGCCCCCAAGAGACCCAGTACTTC	CASSLSPQETQYF